This TCR beta chain was documented in a study of blood T cell repertoires in COVID-19. As handled by the study authors: Reference gene primer amplification gave nucleated cell count estimates. Libraries were prepared by immunoSEQ multiplex PCR; TCRdb keeps only in-frame clonotypes and omits some of them. V, J and clone size reflect that table, while D and trimming were determined from the DNA. The profile shows some 45,000 clones, 76% of them singletons. The CDR3 has 16 amino acids. Germline values: CDR1 LGHDT, CDR2 YNNKEL (reference sequence). After removal of 0 bases from V and 9 bases from J, the junction contained 10 bases not matched to a gene.

The specimen was peripheral blood. This chain connects TRBV3-1 (or the pseudogene TRBV3-2) to TRBJ2-1; 8 nucleotides agree with TRBD2. The receptor was isolated from a man aged 65 to 85 with active or convalescent COVID-19. The CDR3 DNA reads TGTGCCAGCAGCCAAGATGGGAGCGGGGGTTGGGTTGAGCAGTTCTTC. Encoded protein: CASSQDGSGGWVEQFF.